The 3 T cell receptor beta chains listed next were all sequenced from one sample in a study of cytotoxic CD8 clonotypes in ibrutinib-treated CLL. Only in-frame clones appear in the TCRdb table, and some are missing; sequencing was by immunoSEQ multiplex PCR. Among 35,000 to 50,000 clones, 60% to 75% were seen once, and the ten largest hold around a tenth. Sequencing was performed on PBMCs, taken at disease progression, from a patient treated with ibrutinib. The origin of the receptors is a human donor with chronic lymphocytic leukemia.

This chain joins TRBV7-8 and TRBJ2-7; 10 bases match TRBD1. CDR3 length: 15 residues. Per the germline V gene, CDR1 is SGHVS and CDR2 is FQNEAQ. The junction had 6 bases not matched to a gene; V was cut back by 3 bases and J by 4 bases. The DNA for the CDR3 is TGTGCCAGCAGCTTTTGGAGGGACAGGGGTTACGAGCAGTACTTC. This translates into CASSFWRDRGYEQYF.

This chain uses TRBV6-8 with TRBJ1-2; D uncertain. V was trimmed by 5 bases and J by 12 bases, leaving 13 bases between them. There are 11 residues in the CDR3. Germline V gene lookup returns CDR1 MNHGY and CDR2 SAAAGT. CDR3 amino acids: CASSDDLGDTF. CDR3 nucleotides: TGTGCCAGCAGTGATGATCTAGGCGACACCTTC.

The chain links TRBV2 to TRBJ2-7; D is possibly TRBD1 (5 bases). The CDR3 is 13 residues long. Per the germline V gene, CDR1 is SNHLY and CDR2 is FYNNEI. V was cut by 7 bases and J by 3 bases, with 13 bases left in between. CDR3 sequence (DNA): TGTGCCAGCATCGGACACACCCACTACGAGCAGTACTTC. It specifies CASIGHTHYEQYF.